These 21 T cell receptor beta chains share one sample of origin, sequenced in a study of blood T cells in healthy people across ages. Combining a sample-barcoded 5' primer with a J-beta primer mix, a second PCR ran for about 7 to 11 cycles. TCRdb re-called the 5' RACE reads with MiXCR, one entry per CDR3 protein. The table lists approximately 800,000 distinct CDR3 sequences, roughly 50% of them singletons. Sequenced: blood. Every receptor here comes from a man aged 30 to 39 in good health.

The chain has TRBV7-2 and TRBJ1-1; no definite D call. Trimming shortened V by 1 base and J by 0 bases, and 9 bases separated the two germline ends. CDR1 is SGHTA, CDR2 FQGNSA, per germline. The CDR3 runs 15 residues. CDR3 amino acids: CASSLEARVNTEAFF. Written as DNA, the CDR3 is TGTGCCAGCAGCTTAGAAGCCAGAGTGAACACTGAAGCTTTCTTT.

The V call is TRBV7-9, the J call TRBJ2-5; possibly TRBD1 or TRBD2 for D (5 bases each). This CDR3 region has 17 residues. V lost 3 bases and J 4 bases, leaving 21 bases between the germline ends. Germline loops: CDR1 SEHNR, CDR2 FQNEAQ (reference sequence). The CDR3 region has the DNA TGTGCCAGCAGCTTCGGGACCTGGCAATTAAAAGGAGAGACCCAGTACTTC. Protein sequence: CASSFGTWQLKGETQYF.

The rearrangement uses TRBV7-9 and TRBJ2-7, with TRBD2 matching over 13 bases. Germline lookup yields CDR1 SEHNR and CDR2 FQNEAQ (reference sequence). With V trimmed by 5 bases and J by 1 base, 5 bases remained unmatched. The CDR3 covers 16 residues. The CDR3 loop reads CASSSRLAGGSYEQYF. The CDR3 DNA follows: TGTGCCAGCAGCAGCAGACTAGCGGGGGGATCCTACGAGCAGTACTTC.

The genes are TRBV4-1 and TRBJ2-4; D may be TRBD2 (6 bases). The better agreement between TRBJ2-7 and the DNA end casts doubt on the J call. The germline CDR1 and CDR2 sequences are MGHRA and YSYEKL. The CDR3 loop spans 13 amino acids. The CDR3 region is CASSQEGLYEQYF. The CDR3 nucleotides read TGCGCCAGCAGCCAAGAAGGACTATACGAGCAGTACTTC.

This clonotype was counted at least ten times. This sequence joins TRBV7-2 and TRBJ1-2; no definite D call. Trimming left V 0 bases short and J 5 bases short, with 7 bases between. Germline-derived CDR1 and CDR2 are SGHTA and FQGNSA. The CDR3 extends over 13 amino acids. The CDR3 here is CASSLARAYGYTF. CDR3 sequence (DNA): TGTGCCAGCAGCTTAGCGCGTGCATATGGCTACACCTTC.

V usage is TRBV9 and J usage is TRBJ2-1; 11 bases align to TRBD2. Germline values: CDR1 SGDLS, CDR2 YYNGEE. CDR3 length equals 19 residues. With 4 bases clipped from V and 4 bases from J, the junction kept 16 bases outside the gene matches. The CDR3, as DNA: TGTGCCAGCAGCACTCACCCCGAAGGGGGACTAGCGGAATACAATGAGCAGTTCTTC. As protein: CASSTHPEGGLAEYNEQFF. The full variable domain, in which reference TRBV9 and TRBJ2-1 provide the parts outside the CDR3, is DSGVTQTPKHLITATGQRVTLRCSPRSGDLSVYWYQQSLDQGLQFLIQYYNGEERAKGNILERFSAQQFPDLHSELNLSSLELGDSALYFCASSTHPEGGLAEYNEQFFGPGTRLTVL.

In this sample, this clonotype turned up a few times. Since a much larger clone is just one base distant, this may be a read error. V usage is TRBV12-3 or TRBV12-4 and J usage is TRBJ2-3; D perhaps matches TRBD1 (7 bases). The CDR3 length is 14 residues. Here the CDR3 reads CASSGRGAGDAQYF. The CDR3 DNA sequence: TGTGCCAGCAGTGGCAGGGGGGCCGGAGATGCGCAGTATTTT.

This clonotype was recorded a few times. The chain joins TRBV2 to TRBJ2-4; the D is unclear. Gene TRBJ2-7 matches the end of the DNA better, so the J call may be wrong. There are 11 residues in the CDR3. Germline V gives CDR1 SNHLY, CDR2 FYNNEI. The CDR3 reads CASSVAYEQYF. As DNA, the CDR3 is TGTGCCAGCAGTGTGGCGTACGAGCAGTACTTC.

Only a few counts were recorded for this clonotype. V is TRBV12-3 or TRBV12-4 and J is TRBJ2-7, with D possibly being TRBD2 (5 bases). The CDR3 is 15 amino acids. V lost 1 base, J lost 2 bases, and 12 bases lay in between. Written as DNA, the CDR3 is TGTGCCAGCAGTTTAGGAGGGTTGTGGGCCTACGAGCAGTACTTC. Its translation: CASSLGGLWAYEQYF.

CDR3 amino acids: CSAALVGEQFF. CDR3 coding DNA: TGCAGTGCTGCACTGGTCGGAGAGCAGTTCTTC. This chain links TRBV20-1 with TRBJ2-1; no definite D call. Germline V gives CDR1 DFQATT, CDR2 SNEGSKA (reference sequence). Trimming removed 5 bases at V and 10 bases at J, with 12 bases between. This CDR3 comprises 11 residues.

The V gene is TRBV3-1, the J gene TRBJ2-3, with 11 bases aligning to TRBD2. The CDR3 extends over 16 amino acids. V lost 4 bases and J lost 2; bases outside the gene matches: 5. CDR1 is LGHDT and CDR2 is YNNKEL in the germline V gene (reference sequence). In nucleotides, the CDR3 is TGTGCCAGCAGCCGAACTAGCGGGGGACCCACAGATACGCAGTATTTT. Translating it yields CASSRTSGGPTDTQYF.

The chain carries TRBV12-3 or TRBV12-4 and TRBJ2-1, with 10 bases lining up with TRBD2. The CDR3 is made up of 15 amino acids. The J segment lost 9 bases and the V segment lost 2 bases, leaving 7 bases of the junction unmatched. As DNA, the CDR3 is TGTGCCAGCAGTTTAAGTCTAGCGGGAGTTCGTGAGCAGTTCTTC. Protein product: CASSLSLAGVREQFF.

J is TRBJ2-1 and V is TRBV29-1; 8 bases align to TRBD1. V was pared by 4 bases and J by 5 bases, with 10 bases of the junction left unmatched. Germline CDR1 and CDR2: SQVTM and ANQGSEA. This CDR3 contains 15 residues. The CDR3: CSVGEGQGVNNEQFF. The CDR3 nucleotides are TGCAGCGTTGGAGAAGGACAGGGTGTGAACAATGAGCAGTTCTTC.

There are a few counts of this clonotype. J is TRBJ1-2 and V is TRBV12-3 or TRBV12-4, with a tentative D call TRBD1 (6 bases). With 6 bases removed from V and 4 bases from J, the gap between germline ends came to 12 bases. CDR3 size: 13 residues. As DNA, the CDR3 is TGTGCCAGCAGACAAACAGGGATCTATGGCTACACCTTC. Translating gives CASRQTGIYGYTF.

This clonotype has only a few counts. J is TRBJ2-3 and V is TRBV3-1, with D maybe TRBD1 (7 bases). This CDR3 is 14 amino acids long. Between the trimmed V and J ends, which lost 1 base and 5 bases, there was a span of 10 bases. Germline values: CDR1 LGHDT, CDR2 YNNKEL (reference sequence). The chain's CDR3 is CASSQGQGGDTQYF. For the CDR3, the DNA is TGTGCCAGCAGCCAAGGTCAGGGGGGAGATACGCAGTATTTT.

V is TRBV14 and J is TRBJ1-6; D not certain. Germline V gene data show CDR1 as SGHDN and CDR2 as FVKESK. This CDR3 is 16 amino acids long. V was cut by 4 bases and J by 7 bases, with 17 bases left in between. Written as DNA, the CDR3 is TGTGCCAGCAGCCTCGGAAGTACCTTGGCCAATTCACCCCTCCACTTT. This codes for CASSLGSTLANSPLHF.

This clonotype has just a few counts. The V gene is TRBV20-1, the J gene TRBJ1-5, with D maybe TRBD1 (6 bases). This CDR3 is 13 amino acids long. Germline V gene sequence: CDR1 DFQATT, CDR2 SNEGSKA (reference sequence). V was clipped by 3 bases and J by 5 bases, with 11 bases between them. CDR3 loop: CSARRDIDQPQHF. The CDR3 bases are TGCAGTGCTAGGCGGGACATCGATCAGCCCCAGCATTTT.

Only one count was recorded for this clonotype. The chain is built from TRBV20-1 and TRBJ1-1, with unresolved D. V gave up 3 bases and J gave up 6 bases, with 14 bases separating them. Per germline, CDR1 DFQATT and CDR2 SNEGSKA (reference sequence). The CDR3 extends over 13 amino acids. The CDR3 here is CSASSGPGAEAFF. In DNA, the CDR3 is TGCAGTGCTAGTTCTGGTCCGGGCGCTGAAGCTTTCTTT.

As DNA, the CDR3 is TGTGCCAGCAGTTACCGACAGCCGGGACTAGCGGGAGGGCCTTCCTACGAGCAGTACTTC. It codes for CASSYRQPGLAGGPSYEQYF. This chain joins TRBV6-5 and TRBJ2-7, with TRBD2 matching over 16 bases. Germline V gene data show CDR1 as MNHEY and CDR2 as SVGAGI. The CDR3 has 20 amino acids. The V and J ends lost 2 bases and 1 base, in that order; junction bases with no gene match: 11.

In DNA form, the CDR3 reads TGCAGTGCTAGAATCGGGGGAAATGACGACGAGCAGTACTTC. Translating gives CSARIGGNDDEQYF. The gene calls are TRBV20-1 and TRBJ2-7, with D perhaps TRBD2 (6 bases). The CDR3 extends over 14 amino acids. The germline V gene has CDR1 DFQATT and CDR2 SNEGSKA (reference sequence). V was cut by 2 bases and J by 5 bases, with 16 bases left in between.

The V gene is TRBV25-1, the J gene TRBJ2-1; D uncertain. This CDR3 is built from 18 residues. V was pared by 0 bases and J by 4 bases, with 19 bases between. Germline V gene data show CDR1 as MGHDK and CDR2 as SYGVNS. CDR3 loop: CASSEYIHGQAVYNEQFF. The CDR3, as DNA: TGTGCCAGCAGTGAATATATTCATGGGCAGGCGGTTTACAATGAGCAGTTCTTC. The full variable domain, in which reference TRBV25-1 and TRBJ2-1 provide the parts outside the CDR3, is EADIYQTPRYLVIGTGKKITLECSQTMGHDKMYWYQQDPGMELHLIHYSYGVNSTEKGDLSSESTVSRIRTEHFPLTLESARPSHTSQYLCASSEYIHGQAVYNEQFFGPGTRLTVL.